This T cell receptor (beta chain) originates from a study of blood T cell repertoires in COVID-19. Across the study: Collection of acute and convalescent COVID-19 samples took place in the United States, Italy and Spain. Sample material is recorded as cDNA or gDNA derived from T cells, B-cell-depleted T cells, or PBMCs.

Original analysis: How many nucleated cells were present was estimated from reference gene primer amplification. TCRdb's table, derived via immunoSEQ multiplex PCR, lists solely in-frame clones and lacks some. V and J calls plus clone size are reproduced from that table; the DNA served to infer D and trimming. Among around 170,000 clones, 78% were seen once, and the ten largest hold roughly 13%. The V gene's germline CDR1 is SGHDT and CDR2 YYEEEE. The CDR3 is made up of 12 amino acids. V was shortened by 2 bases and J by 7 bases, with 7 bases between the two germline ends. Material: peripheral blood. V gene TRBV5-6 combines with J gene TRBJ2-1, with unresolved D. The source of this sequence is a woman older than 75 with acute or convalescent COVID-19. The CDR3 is CASSFSRNEQFF. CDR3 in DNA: TGTGCCAGCAGCTTTTCCAGAAATGAGCAGTTCTTC.